Listed below are T cell receptor beta chains from one sample, sequenced in a study of T cells in Graves' hyperthyroidism and ophthalmopathy. MiXCR, run by TCRdb on the multiplex PCR reads, gives a single entry per CDR3 protein. Of roughly 560,000 distinct CDR3 sequences in the sample, over 12% are singletons; the top ten hold approximately 4.2%. The sequenced material came from blood. The origin of the receptors is a middle-aged woman with Graves' ophthalmopathy. The CDR3 runs from the conserved cysteine through the conserved F or W. D genes are given only for firm matches. Size is stated for part of the rows, as once, few or many counts, or as a class when the clone is expanded.

V	J	D	size	CDR3	DNA
TRBV7-2	TRBJ2-7	.	many	CASSHGPPNEQYF	TGTGCCAGCAGCCACGGGCCCCCCAACGAGCAGTACTTC
TRBV28	TRBJ2-7	.	many	CASRLSTYEQYF	TGTGCCAGCAGGTTAAGTACCTACGAGCAGTACTTC
TRBV4-3	TRBJ2-2	TRBD1	few	CASSQSPGTGRTGELFF	TGCGCCAGCAGCCAATCCCCGGGGACAGGTCGCACCGGGGAGCTGTTTTTT
TRBV20-1	TRBJ2-7	TRBD2	many	CSARVSGSSEQYF	TGCAGTGCTAGGGTTAGCGGGAGTAGCGAGCAGTACTTC
TRBV6-2/TRBV6-3	TRBJ2-7	TRBD1	.	CASIQPGQVVFEQYF	TGTGCCAGCATCCAACCGGGACAGGTTGTATTCGAGCAGTACTTC
TRBV15	TRBJ2-7	TRBD1	many	CATSRDRNRGYEQYF	TGTGCCACCAGCAGAGATCGGAACAGGGGGTACGAGCAGTACTTC
TRBV6-1	TRBJ2-7	TRBD2	.	CASREEREGSEQYF	TGTGCCAGCAGAGAGGAACGGGAGGGCTCCGAGCAGTACTTC
TRBV6-2/TRBV6-3	TRBJ2-2	TRBD1	many	CASRGTGNGELFF	TGTGCCAGCAGAGGGACAGGGAACGGGGAGCTGTTTTTT
TRBV10-3	TRBJ1-3	.	.	CAISGGEAPLSGNTIYF	TGTGCCATCAGTGGTGGGGAGGCGCCTCTCTCTGGAAACACCATATATTTT
TRBV12-3/TRBV12-4	TRBJ2-5	TRBD2	many	CASRLAEETQYF	TGTGCCAGCAGACTAGCGGAAGAGACCCAGTACTTC
TRBV7-8	TRBJ2-7	.	.	CASSLAQGGYAYEQYF	TGTGCCAGCAGCTTAGCCCAGGGGGGGTATGCCTACGAGCAGTACTTC
TRBV7-2	TRBJ2-5	.	.	CASSFSSGETQYF	TGTGCCAGCAGCTTTAGTTCAGGGGAGACCCAGTACTTC
TRBV4-1	TRBJ2-5	TRBD1	many	CASSQWGTGGLETQYF	TGCGCCAGCAGCCAGTGGGGGACAGGGGGCCTGGAGACCCAGTACTTC
TRBV11-2	TRBJ1-2	TRBD1	many	CASSPTTGASNYGYTF	TGTGCCAGCAGCCCGACCACAGGGGCCTCTAACTATGGCTACACCTTC
TRBV2	TRBJ2-5	.	.	CASSENSKETQYF	TGTGCCAGCAGTGAAAACAGTAAAGAGACCCAGTACTTC
TRBV24-1	TRBJ1-2	.	.	CAASVPDINYGYTF	TGTGCCGCCAGTGTTCCAGATATTAACTATGGCTACACCTTC
TRBV4-3	TRBJ2-2	TRBD1	.	CTSSRDRGTGELFF	TGCACCAGCAGCCGGGACAGGGGGACCGGGGAGCTGTTTTTT
TRBV7-8	TRBJ1-1	.	many	CASSLIPSGTEAFF	TGTGCCAGCAGCTTAATCCCATCGGGTACTGAAGCTTTCTTT
TRBV5-1	TRBJ2-5	TRBD2	.	CASSLELAGLRETQYF	TGCGCCAGCAGCTTGGAACTAGCGGGACTCAGGGAGACCCAGTACTTC
TRBV28	TRBJ2-6	.	many	CASRSDIGANVLTF	TGTGCCAGCCGCTCGGATATTGGGGCCAACGTCCTGACTTTC
TRBV14	TRBJ1-2	TRBD1	many	CASSQERGQIYGYTF	TGTGCCAGCAGCCAAGAGAGGGGGCAGATCTATGGCTACACCTTC
TRBV20-1	TRBJ1-1	.	many	CSAPLTGRTEAFF	TGCAGTGCACCACTAACAGGGCGCACTGAAGCTTTCTTT
TRBV28	TRBJ2-7	.	.	CASSRSAEDQVGLEQYF	TGTGCCAGCAGTCGGAGCGCCGAAGATCAGGTCGGTCTCGAGCAGTACTTC
TRBV28	TRBJ1-2	.	many	CASRDSANYGYTF	TGTGCCAGCAGGGACAGCGCCAACTATGGCTACACCTTC
TRBV6-5	TRBJ2-3	TRBD2	many	CASSYRASGTDTQYF	TGTGCCAGCAGTTATCGGGCTAGCGGGACAGATACGCAGTATTTT
TRBV6-1	TRBJ2-7	TRBD1	many	CASNRDREPYEQYF	TGTGCCAGCAACCGGGACAGGGAGCCCTACGAGCAGTACTTC
TRBV6-5	TRBJ2-7	.	many	CASSYPRGDFSYEQYF	TGTGCCAGCAGTTACCCGAGAGGAGATTTCTCCTACGAGCAGTACTTC
TRBV25-1	TRBJ2-5	TRBD2	.	CASSELRLAEETQYF	TGTGCCAGCAGTGAATTGAGACTAGCGGAAGAGACCCAGTACTTC
TRBV30	TRBJ2-3	.	.	CAWSVLAGERAKDTQYF	TGTGCCTGGAGTGTCTTAGCTGGCGAGAGGGCCAAAGATACGCAGTATTTT
TRBV10-3	TRBJ1-2	.	many	CAISDPGPGGYGYTF	TGTGCCATCAGTGATCCCGGCCCAGGAGGATACGGCTACACCTTC
TRBV14	TRBJ1-3	.	many	CASSQVGGNTIYF	TGTGCCAGCAGCCAGGTGGGCGGAAACACCATATATTTT
TRBV10-3	TRBJ2-2	TRBD2	.	CAISSGGNTGELFF	TGTGCCATCAGTAGCGGGGGTAACACCGGGGAGCTGTTTTTT
TRBV20-1	TRBJ2-2	TRBD2	many	CSARDLAGGDTGELFF	TGCAGTGCTAGAGATCTTGCGGGGGGGGACACCGGGGAGCTGTTTTTT
TRBV6-5	TRBJ2-7	.	.	CASSFASGTNTYEQYF	TGTGCCAGCAGTTTCGCCTCCGGGACAAATACCTACGAGCAGTACTTC
TRBV19	TRBJ1-2	.	many	CASTRGEGFGYGYTF	TGTGCCAGTACCCGGGGAGAGGGGTTTGGCTATGGCTACACCTTC
TRBV7-8	TRBJ2-5	.	many	CASSPKGRQETQYF	TGTGCCAGCAGCCCGAAAGGGCGCCAAGAGACCCAGTACTTC
TRBV12-3/TRBV12-4	TRBJ2-7	.	.	CASSLRIGYYEQYF	TGTGCCAGCAGTCTTCGGATAGGCTACTACGAGCAGTACTTC
TRBV9	TRBJ2-5	TRBD2	many	CASSHQVAGGAETQYF	TGTGCCAGCAGCCATCAGGTCGCGGGAGGGGCAGAGACCCAGTACTTC
TRBV30	TRBJ1-3	.	.	CAWSRGTSGNTIYF	TGTGCCTGGTCTCGGGGTACCTCTGGAAACACCATATATTTT
TRBV7-9	TRBJ1-1	.	many	CASSLGRMGSAEAFF	TGTGCCAGCAGCTTAGGCCGGATGGGGAGCGCTGAAGCTTTCTTT
TRBV29-1	TRBJ2-7	.	few	CSASSTSAYEQYF	TGCAGCGCCTCCAGTACTAGTGCCTACGAGCAGTACTTC
TRBV19	TRBJ1-1	.	many	CASSNLMDGNTEAFF	TGTGCCAGTAGTAACCTAATGGACGGGAACACTGAAGCTTTCTTT
TRBV2	TRBJ2-5	.	many	CASSEAGNAQTQYF	TGTGCCAGCAGTGAAGCGGGGAACGCACAGACCCAGTACTTC
TRBV28	TRBJ2-7	.	many	CASSTIDSYEQYF	TGTGCCAGCAGCACAATCGACAGCTACGAGCAGTACTTC
TRBV10-3	TRBJ2-2	TRBD2	.	CAIRGLAGGWTGELFF	TGTGCCATCAGGGGCCTAGCGGGAGGATGGACCGGGGAGCTGTTTTTT
TRBV4-1	TRBJ2-7	.	many	CASSQQRVAYEQYF	TGCGCCAGCAGCCAGCAGCGAGTAGCTTACGAGCAGTACTTC
TRBV5-1	TRBJ2-5	.	.	CASSPGFVETQYF	TGCGCCAGCAGCCCCGGCTTTGTAGAGACCCAGTACTTC
TRBV29-1	TRBJ1-2	TRBD1	.	CSVGQDGGTGYTF	TGCAGCGTAGGACAGGACGGCGGAACCGGCTACACCTTC
TRBV19	TRBJ2-7	.	many	CASSNQVPYEQYF	TGTGCCAGTAGTAACCAGGTGCCTTACGAGCAGTACTTC
TRBV6-2/TRBV6-3	TRBJ2-7	.	many	CASSYGRFYEQYF	TGTGCCAGCAGTTACGGCAGGTTCTACGAGCAGTACTTC
TRBV19	TRBJ1-5	.	.	CASSRRFSSNQPQHF	TGTGCCAGTAGTAGACGATTTAGTAGCAATCAGCCCCAGCATTTT